The subject of this entry is one TCR beta chain. Its target is unknown. A universal primer site was created by template switching, with the cDNA bearing unique molecular identifiers. TCRdb reprocessed the 5' RACE reads with MiXCR, giving one entry per CDR3 protein. The repertoire consists of 250,000 to 300,000 distinct CDR3 sequences, with roughly 9.7% occurring once and the leading ten covering approximately 6.6%. This sample was taken from a study of identical twins. The study's findings and limits: Cord blood's abundant beta clonotypes had fewer insertions, unlike memory repertoires. Analyses based on zero insertions could be partly confounded by invariant MAIT and iNKT cells.

The same data also went into a second study, on yellow fever vaccine responses in identical twins. That investigation notes: In identical twins, vaccine T cell responses appeared partly shared and partly individual.

The TCR originated in a woman under 30 in good health. The sequencing sample was made of CD8+ T cells sorted from blood.

The CDR3 coding sequence is TGTGCCAGCAGCTTTCAGCGGGACCTCCAAGAGACCCAGTACTTC. This encodes CASSFQRDLQETQYF. This chain links TRBV7-8 with TRBJ2-5, with TRBD2 identical over 7 bases. Germline V gives CDR1 SGHVS, CDR2 FQNEAQ. This CDR3 is 15 amino acids long. Trimming took 3 bases from V and 1 from J; bases not matched to a gene: 5.